These T cell receptor beta chains were read from a single sample in a study of CD8+CD57+ T cells in acquired aplastic anemia. TCRdb re-analysed the reads in MiXCR, keeping a single row per CDR3 protein. The table has about 150,000 distinct CDR3 sequences, about 50% seen once; the top ten hold roughly 30%. The sample was sorted CD4+, CD8+, or CD8+CD57+ T cells (not recorded which) from PBMCs. Receptors were obtained from a human donor with aplastic anemia. CDR3s include the opening cysteine and the closing phenylalanine or tryptophan. A D gene is named only where the DNA matches it firmly. Only part of the rows carry a size: once, few, many, or a class if the clone is expanded.

TGTGCCACCAGCAGTGGACAGGGTAATTCACCCCTCCACTTT CATSSGQGNSPLHF TRBD1 TRBV15 few TRBJ1-6
TGTGCCACCAGCAGAGTTCTAGACGCCGAGCAGTACTTC CATSRVLDAEQYF . TRBV15 . TRBJ2-7
TGTGCCAGCAGCCCCGACAGCAACACTGAAGCTCTCTTT CASSPDSNTEALF . TRBV7-8 . TRBJ1-1
TGCGCCAGCAGTGAGTCGAGCGTCAGGGTTTGTGAGCAGTTCTTC CASSESSVRVCEQFF . TRBV10-1 many TRBJ2-1
TGTGCCACCAGTGATTACCCTAAGACAGGGCTCTACGAGCAGTACTTC CATSDYPKTGLYEQYF TRBD1 TRBV24-1 many TRBJ2-7
TGTGCCAGCACTTTAGCGGGATACGAAGAGACCCAGTACTTC CASTLAGYEETQYF TRBD2 TRBV2 many TRBJ2-5
TGCAGCTTACTGTCTAGTGACCAAGAGACCCAGTACTTC CSLLSSDQETQYF . TRBV29-1 . TRBJ2-5
TGTGCCACCTTAGGGCCGACAGATACGCAGTATTTT CATLGPTDTQYF . TRBV7-8 . TRBJ2-3
TGCAGCGCCGGGACTGCGGCCTACGAGCAGTACTTC CSAGTAAYEQYF . TRBV29-1 . TRBJ2-7
TGTGCCAGCAGCTTACTGGGGGGTGGCTACGAGCAGTACTTC CASSLLGGGYEQYF . TRBV7-3 . TRBJ2-7
TGTGCCACCAGCCTAGCGACTACCCACAATGAGCAGTTCTTC CATSLATTHNEQFF . TRBV19 few TRBJ2-1
TGTGCCACCAGTCCAGATTCAGGGCAAGAGACCCAGTACTTC CATSPDSGQETQYF . TRBV24-1 . TRBJ2-5
TGTGCCAGCAGTCAGGGACCGACCTATGGCTACACCTTC CASSQGPTYGYTF . TRBV2 . TRBJ1-2
TGTGCCATCGCCCGGGACGGCCCATCCAAGAATTCACCCCTCCACTTT CAIARDGPSKNSPLHF . TRBV10-3 . TRBJ1-6
TGCAGTGCTAGAGTTTGGGGCTATGATTCACCCCTCCACTTT CSARVWGYDSPLHF . TRBV20-1 . TRBJ1-6
TGCAGTGCTAGAGACTACAGGGGGGTGAATGAGCAGTTCTTC CSARDYRGVNEQFF TRBD1 TRBV20-1 . TRBJ2-1
TGCGCCAGCAGCCGGACAGGCAACAATGAGCAGTTCTTC CASSRTGNNEQFF TRBD1 TRBV4-3 . TRBJ2-1
TGTGCCAGCAGTGAAAACAGCGAAGCTTTCTTT CASSENSEAFF . TRBV25-1 . TRBJ1-1
TGCAGTGCTACGGCCGGAGGGGCTGTGACTGAAGCTTTCTTT CSATAGGAVTEAFF . TRBV20-1 . TRBJ1-1
TGTGCCAGCAGCTTAGCGGGGGACAGGGGGGCAGATACGCAGTATTTT CASSLAGDRGADTQYF TRBD1 TRBV7-6 many TRBJ2-3
TGTGCCACCAGCAGACACGGGGTCAGCCGAGAGACCCAGTACTTC CATSRHGVSRETQYF . TRBV15 . TRBJ2-5
TGCAGCGTTGAATCAGTAGGGGTTTATGGCTACATCTTC CSVESVGVYGYIF . TRBV29-1 . TRBJ1-2
TGTGCCAGCAGTCTTGGACAGGGTTCGGCACCCCTCCACTTT CASSLGQGSAPLHF TRBD1 TRBV12-3/TRBV12-4 . TRBJ1-6
TGTGCCAGCAGTGAACCGGCAGGGGGCAATGAGCAGTTCTTC CASSEPAGGNEQFF TRBD1 TRBV2 . TRBJ2-1
TGCAGTGCTATCCAGGAGTTATATGGCTACACCTTC CSAIQELYGYTF . TRBV20-1 once TRBJ1-2
TGTGCCAGCTTCGACTTCTCTGGAAACACCATATATTTT CASFDFSGNTIYF . TRBV12-3/TRBV12-4 many TRBJ1-3
TGTGCCAGCGAGGGTGGGGGGCGCGGGAACTCCTACAATGAGCAGTTCTTC CASEGGGRGNSYNEQFF . TRBV9 few TRBJ2-1
TGTGCCACCAGCAGAGATAGCGGCCCCTTCGATGAGCAGTTCTTC CATSRDSGPFDEQFF . TRBV15 . TRBJ2-1
TGCGCCAGCAGCTTGGTCGGCAGGGGCTACACCTTC CASSLVGRGYTF . TRBV5-1 many TRBJ1-2
TGTGCCAGTACCCGAGGGCCCTATGGCTACACCTTC CASTRGPYGYTF . TRBV19 few TRBJ1-2
TGTGCTAGTGGTGAAGGAGCTCGGTACCAAGAGACCCAGTACTTC CASGEGARYQETQYF . TRBV12-5 many TRBJ2-5
TGTGCCAGCAGTGATGATGGCGAGCAGTACTTC CASSDDGEQYF . TRBV25-1 . TRBJ2-7
TGTGCCAGCAGTGCAAGGACAGGGATCTACGAGCAGTACTTC CASSARTGIYEQYF TRBD1 TRBV2 . TRBJ2-7
TGCAGCGTTGATGACAGGCTCCAGGGCTATGGCTACACCTTC CSVDDRLQGYGYTF . TRBV29-1 many TRBJ1-2
TGTGCCAGCAGCTTAGATGCAGGGAGGGAGACCCAGTACTTC CASSLDAGRETQYF . TRBV11-2 . TRBJ2-5
TGCGCCAGCTCCGGGACAGGGGACTACGAGCAGTACTTC CASSGTGDYEQYF TRBD1 TRBV4-1 many TRBJ2-7